These 18 T cell receptor beta chains originate from one sample sequenced in a study of human T cells and chemical hapten exposure. Each CDR3 protein gets one entry after TCRdb re-called the RACE reads with MiXCR. The data contain more than 85,000 distinct CDR3 sequences, about 8% of them singletons. Regarding time point: pre-sensitization, week 0. The treatment: therapeutic diphenylcyclopropenone sensitization with weekly scalp DPC. The source was whole blood, collected in connection with sensitization to the hapten diphenylcyclopropenone (DPC). The receptors were sampled from a man aged 40-49 years with alopecia areata. Some clones in this sample may be carry-over from other donors' samples.

This clonotype was picked up a small number of times. V is TRBV3-1 and J is TRBJ2-7; D is possibly TRBD2 (5 bases). V lost 0 bases and J lost 0, with 6 bases in between. Germline loops: CDR1 LGHDT, CDR2 YNNKEL (reference sequence). CDR3 size: 14 residues. This CDR3 is CASSQEGSSYEQYF. The CDR3 DNA reads as TGTGCCAGCAGCCAAGAAGGGAGCTCCTACGAGCAGTACTTC.

This clonotype appeared a few times. V and J are TRBV11-3 and TRBJ1-1; D unclear. V was shortened by 3 bases and J by 5 bases, with 7 bases between the two germline ends. Germline V lookup: CDR1 SGHNT, CDR2 YENEEA. The CDR3 has 12 amino acids. CDR3 bases: TGTGCCAGCAGCTTGGAGAAGACTGAAGCTTTCTTT. Its translation: CASSLEKTEAFF.

The CDR3 region is CASKPSLAEADTQYF. The CDR3 DNA is TGTGCCAGCAAACCTTCACTAGCGGAAGCAGATACGCAGTATTTT. The chain uses TRBV12-3 or TRBV12-4 and TRBJ2-3; TRBD2 matches at 8 bases. V was clipped by 7 bases and J by 4 bases; unmatched bases: 10. CDR3 length equals 15 residues.

A few counts support this clonotype. The rearrangement uses TRBV6-2 or TRBV6-3 and TRBJ2-7, with D maybe TRBD2 (6 bases). This CDR3 has 12 residues. CDR1 is MNHEY and CDR2 is SVGEGT in the germline V gene. The V and J ends lost 8 bases and 4 bases respectively, with 12 bases between them. This CDR3 is CASAGGIYEQYF. CDR3 bases: TGTGCCAGCGCTGGAGGGATTTACGAGCAGTACTTC.

This chain joins TRBV27 and TRBJ1-5, with a tentative D call TRBD1 (5 bases). The CDR3 is 17 residues long. Trimming removed 5 bases from V and 7 bases from J, with 24 bases in between. Germline CDR1 and CDR2: MNHEY and SMNVEV (reference sequence). CDR3 amino acids: CASSLRTGTDRRQPQHF. CDR3 bases: TGTGCCAGCAGTCTAAGAACTGGGACCGATAGAAGACAGCCCCAGCATTTT.

This clonotype was picked up a small number of times. The V gene is TRBV24-1, the J gene TRBJ2-1; TRBD2 is a possible D gene (5 bases). Trimming removed 6 bases from V and 7 bases from J, with 15 bases in between. The CDR3 length is 14 residues. The germline CDR1 and CDR2 sequences are KGHDR and SFDVKD. The DNA of the CDR3 is TGTGCCACCAGTCCGGGATCAGGCGGAAATGAGCAGTTCTTC. Its translation is CATSPGSGGNEQFF.

This clonotype was detected a few times. This chain links TRBV12-3 or TRBV12-4 with TRBJ2-6; D not certain. CDR3 length: 17 residues. Trimming left V 2 bases short and J 0 bases short, with 11 bases between. For the CDR3, the DNA is TGTGCCAGCAGTTTATCTCAGCTGAACTCTGGGGCCAACGTCCTGACTTTC. Translated, it gives CASSLSQLNSGANVLTF.

At least ten counts were recorded for this clonotype. V and J are TRBV6-5 and TRBJ1-1; D not resolved. CDR3 length: 14 residues. Germline V CDR1 and CDR2: MNHEY, SVGAGI. V shed 5 bases and J shed 0 bases, with 10 bases lying between them. The CDR3 coding sequence is TGTGCCAGCAGTCCCACCACAGTGAACACTGAAGCTTTCTTT. This encodes CASSPTTVNTEAFF.

This clonotype was seen only once. The rearrangement uses TRBV5-1 and TRBJ2-1; possible D gene TRBD2, 5 bases. CDR1 and CDR2 (germline): SGHRS, YFSETQ. This CDR3 has 16 amino acids. V lost 3 bases, J lost 0 bases, and 13 bases lay in between. Here the CDR3 reads CASSSVAKSSYNEQFF. In DNA, the CDR3 is TGCGCCAGCAGCTCGGTAGCGAAGAGCTCCTACAATGAGCAGTTCTTC.

The CDR3 region is CAIRRQGGTEAFF. The CDR3 bases are TGTGCCATCCGACGACAGGGTGGAACTGAAGCTTTCTTT. The chain has TRBV6-2 or TRBV6-3 and TRBJ1-1, with 7 nucleotides matching TRBD1. V shed 10 bases and J 5 bases; nucleotides not matched to a gene: 10. Germline V gene data show CDR1 as MNHEY and CDR2 as SVGEGT. The CDR3 length is 13 residues.

DNA for the CDR3: TGTGCCAGCAGTTCCGGCGGGAGTGTCAGGAACGAGCAGTACGTC. It codes for CASSSGGSVRNEQYV. The rearrangement links TRBV12-3 or TRBV12-4 to TRBJ2-7; 7 positions agree with TRBD2. The CDR3 has 15 residues. Germline trimming cut 4 bases from V and 5 bases from J; bases unmatched to any gene: 11.

The rearrangement links TRBV7-2 to TRBJ2-3; the match to TRBD2 covers 7 bases. CDR1 and CDR2 (germline): SGHTA, FQGNSA. V dropped 1 base and J dropped 5; count of bases not matched to a gene: 3. This CDR3 spans 14 amino acids. The CDR3 nucleotides read TGTGCCAGCAGCTTAGGACTAGCATTAGATACGCAGTATTTT. This translates into CASSLGLALDTQYF. The variable domain in full, completed from reference TRBV7-2 and TRBJ2-3, reads GAGVSQSPSNKVTEKGKDVELRCDPISGHTALYWYRQSLGQGLEFLIYFQGNSAPDKSGLPSDRFSAERTGGSVSTLTIQRTQQEDSAVYLCASSLGLALDTQYFGPGTRLTVL.

The J gene is TRBJ2-2, the V gene TRBV6-2 or TRBV6-3; TRBD2 matches 14 bases. CDR1 is MNHEY, CDR2 SVGEGT, per germline. The CDR3 has 21 amino acids. V lost 0 bases and J lost 4; bases outside the gene matches: 13. The CDR3 spells CASSYSSGKIGLAGGTGELFF. As DNA, the CDR3 is TGTGCCAGCAGTTACTCGTCAGGGAAAATTGGACTAGCGGGAGGCACCGGGGAGCTGTTTTTT.

The gene calls are TRBV5-1 and TRBJ1-2, with 9 bases fitting TRBD1. Germline V lookup: CDR1 SGHRS, CDR2 YFSETQ. The ends lost 3 bases at V and 6 bases at J; junction bases unmatched: 12. The CDR3 sequence is 16 residues long. The CDR3 region has the DNA TGCGCCAGCAGCTGGGGACAGGGATTCGTTCTGGATGGCTACACCTTC. It encodes CASSWGQGFVLDGYTF.

The table lists this clonotype with a few counts. CDR3 amino acids: CASSRTVNTEAFF. The CDR3 DNA follows: TGTGCCAGCAGTCGGACAGTGAACACTGAAGCTTTCTTT. V gene TRBV6-6 combines with J gene TRBJ1-1, with D perhaps TRBD1 (6 bases). CDR1 is MNHNY, CDR2 SVGAGI, per germline (reference sequence). The CDR3 is 13 residues long. The V end was cut by 5 bases, the J end by 0 bases, with 7 bases between.

This clonotype was picked up many times. The chain couples TRBV6-6 to TRBJ2-7, with 11 bases fitting TRBD1. CDR3 size: 13 residues. CDR1 is MNHNY, CDR2 SVGAGI, per germline (reference sequence). With V trimmed by 7 bases and J by 6 bases, 5 bases remained unmatched. The CDR3 here is CASIPGQGGEQYF. The CDR3 DNA reads as TGTGCCAGCATCCCGGGACAGGGGGGCGAGCAGTACTTC.

This clonotype was detected a few times. The J gene is TRBJ2-4, the V gene TRBV20-1; a possible D gene is TRBD1 (6 bases). V shed 2 bases and J shed 0 bases, with 17 bases lying between them. Germline CDR1 DFQATT, CDR2 SNEGSKA (reference sequence). The CDR3 length is 17 residues. The DNA for the CDR3 is TGCAGTGCTAGAACAGCCGGGACACCGCTAGCCAAAAACATTCAGTACTTC. The encoded protein is CSARTAGTPLAKNIQYF.

This clonotype was seen repeatedly, ten times or more. The chain uses TRBV28 and TRBJ2-4; D not resolved. The CDR3 is 14 amino acids. Germline values: CDR1 MDHEN, CDR2 SYDVKM. Trimming took off 3 bases at V and 6 bases at J, with 12 bases between the two ends. The CDR3 loop reads CASSFRAGGNIQYF. The DNA of the CDR3 is TGTGCCAGCAGTTTCCGAGCAGGCGGAAACATTCAGTACTTC.